The rows below give T cell receptor beta chains drawn from one sample of a study of shared clonotypes between healthy human individuals. The table came from immunoSEQ multiplex PCR; TCRdb's copy has only in-frame clones and leaves some out. Among roughly 1.5 million clones listed, nearly 99% were seen once. The specimen was naive CD4+ T cells sorted from blood. These receptors were obtained from a man aged 25 to 40 in good health. Both conserved end residues are part of each CDR3. The order of the fields is J gene, D gene, clone size, V gene, CDR3 DNA, CDR3 protein. D genes are given only for firm matches. Expanded clones get a size class; other rows say once, few or many, or leave the size out.

TRBJ2-7,TRBD1,.,TRBV19,TGTGCCAGTACCCCAGGGGGATCCTCCTACGAGCAGTACTTC,CASTPGGSSYEQYF
TRBJ2-1,TRBD2,once,TRBV2,TGTGCCAGCAGTGATGGGACTAGCGGGAGGGCCGATTACAATGAGCAGTTCTTC,CASSDGTSGRADYNEQFF
TRBJ1-1,.,.,TRBV7-9,TGTGCCAGCAGCTTAAGGATCGGGGAGGGTATTCGTTGGAACACTGAAGCTTTCTTT,CASSLRIGEGIRWNTEAFF
TRBJ1-1,.,.,TRBV5-1,TGCGCCAGCGCGCTTCCAGGGGTTTCGGGACGGAACACTGAAGCTTTCTTT,CASALPGVSGRNTEAFF
TRBJ1-2,.,.,TRBV30,TGTGCCTGGGACCGGGACAACTATGGCTACACCTTC,CAWDRDNYGYTF
TRBJ1-1,.,.,TRBV6-1,TGTGCCAGTCTTCTCGGGGGTCGGTTCGAAGAAGCTTTCTTT,CASLLGGRFEEAFF
TRBJ1-2,.,once,TRBV7-9,TGTGCCAGCAGCTTAACCTATGGCTACACCTTC,CASSLTYGYTF
TRBJ2-3,TRBD1,once,TRBV6-1,TGTGCCAGCGCGGACAGGGGGGCAGATACGCAGTATTTT,CASADRGADTQYF
TRBJ2-7,TRBD2,.,TRBV5-4,TGTGCCAGCAGCCGACTAGCGGGAAACTACGAGCAGTACTTC,CASSRLAGNYEQYF
TRBJ2-7,.,.,TRBV9,TGTGCCAGCAGCGATGTAGGCTACGAGCAGTACTTC,CASSDVGYEQYF
TRBJ2-3,.,.,TRBV15,TGTGCCACCAGCAGCCCTCTTCTAGGTACGCAGTATTTT,CATSSPLLGTQYF
TRBJ1-5,TRBD1,once,TRBV28,TGTGCCAGCGTTACCGCAGGGGGTCAGCCCCAGCATTTT,CASVTAGGQPQHF
TRBJ2-7,TRBD1,.,TRBV27,TGTGCCAGCAGTTTCTCGGACAGGTTTACGTACGAGCAGTACTTC,CASSFSDRFTYEQYF
TRBJ2-5,.,.,TRBV5-4,TGTGCCAGCAGCTTGACCCCCCGGGCAGAGACCCAGTACTTC,CASSLTPRAETQYF
TRBJ2-3,.,.,TRBV7-9,TGTGCCAGTCGGGGCCTCCCAGGAGATACGCAGTATTTT,CASRGLPGDTQYF
TRBJ1-1,.,once,TRBV7-9,TGTGCCAGCAGCCCCAACCGTGCCAGGGAGTCCGAAGCTTTCTTT,CASSPNRARESEAFF
TRBJ1-2,TRBD1,once,TRBV28,TGTGCCAGCCACCAGGACAGGAACTATGGCTACACCTTC,CASHQDRNYGYTF
TRBJ1-4,TRBD1,.,TRBV7-2,TGTGCCAGCAGCCTGATGACAGGGGGAAAACTGTTTTTT,CASSLMTGGKLFF
TRBJ2-7,.,.,TRBV7-9,TGTGCCAGCAGCTTAGGTCCCGGGAGGGGGCTTGGGAACGAGCAGTACTTC,CASSLGPGRGLGNEQYF
TRBJ2-3,TRBD1,.,TRBV30,TGTGCCTGGCGAACAGGGGCTAGCACAGATACGCAGTATTTT,CAWRTGASTDTQYF
TRBJ2-7,TRBD2,.,TRBV6-5,TGTGCCAGCAGAACCCTAGCGGGATACGAGCAGTACTTC,CASRTLAGYEQYF
TRBJ2-1,TRBD2,.,TRBV29-1,TGCAGCGTTGGACGATTAGCGGGAGGGTATGAGCAGTTCTTC,CSVGRLAGGYEQFF
TRBJ2-1,.,.,TRBV9,TGTGCCAGCAGCGTAGTTTCCGCACCCACCCATGAGCAGTTCTTC,CASSVVSAPTHEQFF
TRBJ2-5,.,.,TRBV27,TGTGCCAGCAGTTGGTCTGGGCCGCGGGAGACCCAGTACTTC,CASSWSGPRETQYF
TRBJ1-2,.,.,TRBV6-1,TGTGCCAGCAGTGACTGGGCTCCTTATGGCTACACCTTC,CASSDWAPYGYTF
TRBJ2-7,.,.,TRBV6-5,TGTGCCAGTGCTTGGGCGGAGGCCTACGAGCAGTACTTC,CASAWAEAYEQYF
TRBJ2-7,.,.,TRBV5-4,TGTGCCAGCAGCCCCATAGACCTAAAGAACGAGCAGTACTTC,CASSPIDLKNEQYF
TRBJ1-2,TRBD1,once,TRBV4-1,TGCGCCAGCAGCCAAGATTTGATAAAGGGACAGGACTATGGCTACACCTTC,CASSQDLIKGQDYGYTF
TRBJ2-1,TRBD2,.,TRBV5-1,TGCGCCAGCAGCTTGGAACTAGCGGGCGGGAATGAGCAGTTCTTC,CASSLELAGGNEQFF
TRBJ1-5,.,.,TRBV10-3,TGTGCCATCAGTGATACAGGGAATCCCACAGTGCCCCAGCATTTT,CAISDTGNPTVPQHF
TRBJ1-5,.,once,TRBV27,TGTGCCAGCAGTTTATTCTCGCATTTGGGACTGAATCAGCCCCAGCATTTT,CASSLFSHLGLNQPQHF
TRBJ2-6,.,.,TRBV5-6,TGTGCCAGCAGCTGGGGACGGAGCAAGCCAAGCTCTGGGGCCAACGTCCTGACTTTC,CASSWGRSKPSSGANVLTF
TRBJ1-1,.,.,TRBV2,TGTGCCAGCACCCCAGACTCACCCGGCGCTGAAGCTTTCTTT,CASTPDSPGAEAFF
TRBJ2-1,TRBD2,.,TRBV2,TGTGCCAGCAGACCAACTAGCGGGAGGGCGTCCTACAATGAGCAGTTCTTC,CASRPTSGRASYNEQFF
TRBJ2-3,.,.,TRBV2,TGTGCCAGCAGTGAAGCGGGGGAAACAGGGACAGATACGCAGTATTTT,CASSEAGETGTDTQYF
TRBJ2-5,.,.,TRBV11-2,TGTGCCAGCAGTAGGATGGGGGTCCAAGAGACCCAGTACTTC,CASSRMGVQETQYF
TRBJ2-7,TRBD2,.,TRBV19,TGTGCCAGTAGTATTCGGGGACACCGGACTAGCCGTCTGAGTGAGCAGTACTTC,CASSIRGHRTSRLSEQYF
TRBJ1-1,.,.,TRBV7-3,TGTGCCAGCAGCTTAGGGGGATATGACACTGAAGCTTTCTTT,CASSLGGYDTEAFF
TRBJ2-3,TRBD2,.,TRBV2,TGTGCCAGCAGTGAAGAGGGTATTAGCGGGAGGGCCACAGATACGCAGTATTTT,CASSEEGISGRATDTQYF
TRBJ2-7,TRBD2,.,TRBV6-6,TGTGCCAGCAGTTACGTAGCGGGCTACGAGCAGTACTTC,CASSYVAGYEQYF
TRBJ2-5,TRBD1,.,TRBV28,TGTGCCAGCCGATACCTGGACAGGGTACAAGAGACCCAGTACTTC,CASRYLDRVQETQYF
TRBJ1-1,TRBD1,.,TRBV14,TGTGCCAGCAGCCGACAGGGGAACACTGAAGCTTTCTTT,CASSRQGNTEAFF
TRBJ2-5,.,.,TRBV7-6,TGTGCCAGCAGCCAGGGACACCTAAGGGAGACCCAGTACTTC,CASSQGHLRETQYF
TRBJ1-1,.,.,TRBV5-1,TGCGCCAGCAGCTTTGGAACAGCGGAGCAAGCTTTCTTT,CASSFGTAEQAFF
TRBJ2-2,.,.,TRBV7-8,TGTGCCAGCAGCTCCAGTTTCGGGGAGCTGTTTTTT,CASSSSFGELFF
TRBJ1-4,.,.,TRBV28,TGTGCCAGCCTCCAGACAACTAATGAAAAACTGTTTTTT,CASLQTTNEKLFF
TRBJ2-7,TRBD2,.,TRBV18,TGTGCCAGCTCACCAGGAGGACTAGCAGCCTACGAGCAGTACTTC,CASSPGGLAAYEQYF
TRBJ2-1,.,.,TRBV29-1,TGCAGCGTTGGGGGGCCGACTAGTAAAACTTACAATGAGCAGTTCTTC,CSVGGPTSKTYNEQFF
TRBJ2-4,.,.,TRBV19,TGTGCCAGTTCCTTACCGGGGCAGTTAAAAAACATTCAGTACTTC,CASSLPGQLKNIQYF
TRBJ1-1,.,.,TRBV28,TGTGCCAGCGTCTTCAGGGCAAGCGACACTGAAGCTTTCTTT,CASVFRASDTEAFF
TRBJ2-1,TRBD1,.,TRBV2,TGTGCCAGCTCGACAGGGTCAAGGCAGTTCTTC,CASSTGSRQFF
TRBJ1-2,.,.,TRBV4-2,TGTGCCAGCAGCCATGGGACGCTTAACTATGGCTACACCTTC,CASSHGTLNYGYTF
TRBJ2-3,TRBD2,.,TRBV7-3,TGTGCCAGCAGCTTAAATGGTCTAGCGGGCACAGATACGCAGTATTTT,CASSLNGLAGTDTQYF
TRBJ1-4,.,.,TRBV5-5,TGTGCCAGCAGCTTGGGTACAGCTTATAATGAAAAACTGTTTTTT,CASSLGTAYNEKLFF
TRBJ2-1,.,.,TRBV15,TGTGCCACCAGCAGAGATTCGACCCGCCGAAATGAGCAGTTCTTC,CATSRDSTRRNEQFF
TRBJ1-1,.,.,TRBV7-2,TGTGCCAGCAGCTTAGATTTGAGGACTGAAGCTTTCTTT,CASSLDLRTEAFF
TRBJ1-1,TRBD1,.,TRBV29-1,TGCAGCGTTGAAGTCAGGGGGCGGAACACTGAAGCTTTCTTT,CSVEVRGRNTEAFF
TRBJ2-5,TRBD2,.,TRBV15,TGTGCCACCAGCAGGACCCGGAGACTAGCGGGAGGAATGAAGGAGACCCAGTACTTC,CATSRTRRLAGGMKETQYF